This T cell receptor beta chain was identified in a study of T cells after yellow fever vaccination. As for the study in general: It was SMART-Seq v4 Ultra Low Input that prepared the fractions with low cell numbers. General observations from the study: FACS-sorted repertoires might harbor abundant contaminating clonotypes from the bulk population.

As concerns this clonotype: What it binds is not known.

V lost 3 bases, J lost 9 bases, and 3 bases stayed unmatched. The CDR3 contains 14 residues. The V gene's germline CDR1 is MGHRA and CDR2 YSYEKL. The 5'RACE template-switching step produced TCR cDNA and added a universal primer site and UMIs. From the 5' RACE reads, TCRdb called clonotypes with MiXCR, one entry per CDR3 protein. The data show hundreds of thousands of distinct CDR3 sequences, roughly 8.7% seen once. Sequences were derived from PBMCs, sampled on the day of the first yellow fever vaccination. The V gene is TRBV4-1, the J gene TRBJ2-1; 12 nucleotides agree with TRBD1. This clonotype was sampled from a man aged 18-30 years who received the YFV17D yellow fever vaccine. The CDR3 sequence: CASSHGTGGFEQFF. CDR3 bases: TGCGCCAGCAGCCACGGGACAGGGGGCTTTGAGCAGTTCTTC.